This TCR beta chain derives from a study of blood T cell repertoires in COVID-19. Only in-frame clones appear in the TCRdb table, and some are missing; sequencing was by immunoSEQ multiplex PCR. The sample has approximately 330,000 clones, about 91% seen once. Per the germline V gene, CDR1 is MNHEY and CDR2 is SVGAGI. The CDR3 extends over 13 amino acids. V lost 4 bases, J lost 4 bases, and 10 bases lay in between. The sequenced sample was peripheral blood. The rearrangement links TRBV6-5 to TRBJ1-1; D unresolved. The receptor comes from a man aged 30-40 years with COVID-19, enrolled during active disease. CDR3 in amino acids: CASSLRERTEAFF. CDR3 nucleotide sequence: TGTGCCAGCAGTTTGAGAGAGCGCACTGAAGCTTTCTTT.